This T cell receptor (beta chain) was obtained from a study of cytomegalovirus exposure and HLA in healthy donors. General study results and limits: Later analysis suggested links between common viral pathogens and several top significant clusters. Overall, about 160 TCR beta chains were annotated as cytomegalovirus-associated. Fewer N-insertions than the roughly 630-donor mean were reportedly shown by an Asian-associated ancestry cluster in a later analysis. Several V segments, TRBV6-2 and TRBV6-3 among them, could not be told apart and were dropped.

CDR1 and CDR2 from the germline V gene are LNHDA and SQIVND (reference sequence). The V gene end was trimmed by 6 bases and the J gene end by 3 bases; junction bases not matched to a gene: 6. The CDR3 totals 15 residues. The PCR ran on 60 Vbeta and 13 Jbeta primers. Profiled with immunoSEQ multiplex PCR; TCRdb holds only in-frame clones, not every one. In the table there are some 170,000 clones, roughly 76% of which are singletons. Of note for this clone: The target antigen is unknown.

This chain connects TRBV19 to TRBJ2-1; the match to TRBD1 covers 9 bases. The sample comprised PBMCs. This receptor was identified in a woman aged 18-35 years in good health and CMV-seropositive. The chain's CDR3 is CASRGGDRDYNEQFF. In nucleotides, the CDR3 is TGTGCCAGTAGAGGGGGGGACAGGGACTACAATGAGCAGTTCTTC.